These T cell receptor beta chains were read from a single sample in a study of T cell responses to AZD1222 COVID-19 vaccine. Only in-frame clones appear in the TCRdb table, and some are missing; sequencing was by immunoSEQ multiplex PCR. Counted here are 110,000 or so clones, 88% occurring once; the ten biggest clones make up under 6.5%. Sequenced here: peripheral blood, sampled 28 days after the second AZD1222 dose. Every receptor here comes from an adult who received the AZD1222 COVID-19 vaccine. The CDR3 runs from the conserved cysteine through the conserved F or W. Each record gives: CDR3 protein, J gene, V gene, CDR3 length.

CDR3aa: CASSYSYRGANYGYTF
j_gene: TRBJ1-2
v_gene: TRBV6-5
len: 16

CDR3aa: CASSLGGREGRTEAFF
j_gene: TRBJ1-1
v_gene: TRBV7-9
len: 16

CDR3aa: CASSSTSGGTDTQYF
j_gene: TRBJ2-3
v_gene: TRBV5-1
len: 15

CDR3aa: CASSWTSGGFNEQFF
j_gene: TRBJ2-1
v_gene: TRBV6-6
len: 15

CDR3aa: CASSFSGGTEAFF
j_gene: TRBJ1-1
v_gene: TRBV18
len: 13

CDR3aa: CASSTGTGKVEAFF
j_gene: TRBJ1-1
v_gene: TRBV6-5
len: 14

CDR3aa: CASSPGTDHEAFF
j_gene: TRBJ1-1
v_gene: TRBV11-3
len: 13

CDR3aa: CASSAYTSGGETQYF
j_gene: TRBJ2-5
v_gene: TRBV7-2
len: 15

CDR3aa: CASSPYLALEQFF
j_gene: TRBJ2-1
v_gene: TRBV9
len: 13

CDR3aa: CASSPSGTDTQYF
j_gene: TRBJ2-3
v_gene: TRBV5-1
len: 13

CDR3aa: CASGGAGNTIYF
j_gene: TRBJ1-3
v_gene: TRBV12-3/TRBV12-4
len: 12

CDR3aa: CASSPSRGSTDTQYF
j_gene: TRBJ2-3
v_gene: TRBV9
len: 15

CDR3aa: CASRAVTMNTEAFF
j_gene: TRBJ1-1
v_gene: TRBV11-2
len: 14

CDR3aa: CASSLKGRDTNYGYTF
j_gene: TRBJ1-2
v_gene: TRBV7-2
len: 16

CDR3aa: CATLPRRTALGGYGYTF
j_gene: TRBJ1-2
v_gene: TRBV19
len: 17

CDR3aa: CASSLRGDTGELFF
j_gene: TRBJ2-2
v_gene: TRBV11-3
len: 14

CDR3aa: CATSDPAGANYGYTF
j_gene: TRBJ1-2
v_gene: TRBV24-1
len: 15

CDR3aa: CASSPSGDHNYGYTF
j_gene: TRBJ1-2
v_gene: TRBV7-3
len: 15

CDR3aa: CASSVRQGATGELFF
j_gene: TRBJ2-2
v_gene: TRBV19
len: 15

CDR3aa: CASSSGTENGYTF
j_gene: TRBJ1-2
v_gene: TRBV28
len: 13

CDR3aa: CASSLGGDDTGELFF
j_gene: TRBJ2-2
v_gene: TRBV7-6
len: 15

CDR3aa: CASSPPAYSNQPQHF
j_gene: TRBJ1-5
v_gene: TRBV19
len: 15

CDR3aa: CASSPGAGGSGQPQHF
j_gene: TRBJ1-5
v_gene: TRBV5-1
len: 16

CDR3aa: CASSLNTAENSNYGYTF
j_gene: TRBJ1-2
v_gene: TRBV28
len: 17

CDR3aa: CSVLDGDNEKLFF
j_gene: TRBJ1-4
v_gene: TRBV29-1
len: 13

CDR3aa: CASSPRRQETQYF
j_gene: TRBJ2-5
v_gene: TRBV18
len: 13

CDR3aa: CASSYKGNTEAFF
j_gene: TRBJ1-1
v_gene: TRBV6-2/TRBV6-3
len: 13

CDR3aa: CASIFEDGGTEAFF
j_gene: TRBJ1-1
v_gene: TRBV28
len: 14

CDR3aa: CASSFRFSSYNEQFF
j_gene: TRBJ2-1
v_gene: TRBV5-8
len: 15

CDR3aa: CASSSGGYGYTF
j_gene: TRBJ1-2
v_gene: TRBV7-2
len: 12